This T cell receptor (beta chain) stems from a study of blood T cell repertoires in COVID-19. Original processing methods: For nucleated cells, counts were estimated from reference gene primer amplification. Using immunoSEQ multiplex PCR, the repertoire was profiled, and TCRdb retains in-frame clones only, with some absent. V and J calls and clone size are given by that table; D and trimming were obtained from the DNA. The data contain 100,000 to 150,000 clones, approximately 86% of them singletons. Germline trimming cut 2 bases from V and 3 bases from J; bases unmatched to any gene: 6. This CDR3 spans 15 amino acids. Germline assignment: CDR1 LNHDA and CDR2 SQIVND (reference sequence).

This TCR derives from a woman aged 45 to 65 who had recovered from COVID-19. This rearrangement joins TRBV19 to TRBJ2-7; the match to TRBD1 covers 8 bases. The sequenced sample was PBMCs or T cells enriched from blood (not recorded which). CDR3 region: CASSISAGGNYEQYF. The CDR3 DNA reads as TGTGCCAGTAGTATATCGGCAGGGGGCAACTACGAGCAGTACTTC.